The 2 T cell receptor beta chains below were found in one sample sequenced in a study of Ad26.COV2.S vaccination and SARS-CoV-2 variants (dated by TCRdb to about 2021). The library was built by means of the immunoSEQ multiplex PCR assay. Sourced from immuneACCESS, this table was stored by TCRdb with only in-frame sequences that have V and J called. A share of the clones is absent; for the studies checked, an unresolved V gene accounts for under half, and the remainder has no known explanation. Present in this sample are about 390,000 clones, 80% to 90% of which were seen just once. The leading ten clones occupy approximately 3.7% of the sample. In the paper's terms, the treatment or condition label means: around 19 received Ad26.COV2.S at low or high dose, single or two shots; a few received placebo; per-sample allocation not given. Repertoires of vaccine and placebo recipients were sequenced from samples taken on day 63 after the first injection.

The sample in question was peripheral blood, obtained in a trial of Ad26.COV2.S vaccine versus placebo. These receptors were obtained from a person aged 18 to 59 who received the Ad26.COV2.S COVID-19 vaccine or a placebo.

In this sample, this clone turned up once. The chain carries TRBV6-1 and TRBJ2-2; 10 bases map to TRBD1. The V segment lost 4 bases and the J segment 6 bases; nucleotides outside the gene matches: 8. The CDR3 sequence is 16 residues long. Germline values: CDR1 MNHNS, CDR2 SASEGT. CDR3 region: CASSVPGQGLAGELFF. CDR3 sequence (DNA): TGTGCCAGCAGTGTACCGGGACAGGGGTTGGCCGGGGAGCTGTTTTTT.

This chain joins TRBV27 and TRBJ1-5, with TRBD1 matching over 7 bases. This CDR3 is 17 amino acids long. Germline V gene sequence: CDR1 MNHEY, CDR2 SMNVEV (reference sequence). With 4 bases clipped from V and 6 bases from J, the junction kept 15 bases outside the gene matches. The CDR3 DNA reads TGTGCCAGCAGTTCCCTACGACAGGGAACCACGAGTCAGCCCCAGCATTTT. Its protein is CASSSLRQGTTSQPQHF.